This section outlines one TCR beta chain sequence together with its context. Germline V lookup: CDR1 SEHNR, CDR2 FQNEAQ (reference sequence). The CDR3 length is 14 residues. Trimming shortened V by 1 base and J by 5 bases, and 8 bases separated the two germline ends. The data are from a study of blood T cell repertoires in COVID-19. Clones were sequenced by immunoSEQ multiplex PCR, and TCRdb holds only the in-frame ones, with some missing. The repertoire holds some 370,000 clones, with around 90% as singletons. This sequence was found in a man aged 18 to 29 with active or convalescent COVID-19. Sequencing was performed on peripheral blood. The chain carries TRBV7-9 and TRBJ1-4; the D is unclear. CDR3 DNA sequence: TGTGCCAGCAGCTTAGTGGGCAGAAATGAAAAACTGTTTTTT. As protein: CASSLVGRNEKLFF.